The 27 T cell receptor beta chains below were found in one sample sequenced in a study of cytomegalovirus exposure and HLA in healthy donors. Vbeta (60) and Jbeta (13) primers were used in the PCR. Sequencing was performed with immunoSEQ multiplex PCR; in TCRdb, only in-frame clones are kept and a portion is missing. The repertoire consists of 95,000 to 150,000 clones, with over 70% occurring once and the leading ten covering more than 3%. The sequenced material came from PBMCs. These receptors all stem from a woman in her 50s in good health and CMV-seronegative.

This clone was counted once. The chain combines TRBV27 with TRBJ1-2; 7 bases agree with TRBD1. The V segment lost 3 bases and the J segment 8 bases; nucleotides outside the gene matches: 12. The germline CDR1 and CDR2 sequences are MNHEY and SMNVEV (reference sequence). CDR3 size: 15 residues. Here the CDR3 DNA reads TGTGCCAGCAGTTTCTCACCCAGGGGGGTTGGGGGCTACACCTTC. Translating gives CASSFSPRGVGGYTF.

Many counts were recorded for this clone. The chain has TRBV7-8 and TRBJ1-1; TRBD1 matches at 8 bases. Looked up from germline, CDR1 is SGHVS and CDR2 is FQNEAQ. The CDR3 is 14 residues long. V was clipped by 3 bases and J by 4 bases; unmatched bases: 4. The CDR3 region is CASSFRTGTTEAFF. In nucleotides, the CDR3 is TGTGCCAGCAGCTTCCGGACAGGGACCACTGAAGCTTTCTTT.

This clone was picked up one time. The gene calls are TRBV13 and TRBJ2-3; 7 bases match TRBD1. This CDR3 is 16 amino acids long. Trimming took 3 bases from V and 2 from J; bases not matched to a gene: 8. The germline V gene encodes CDR1 PRHDT and CDR2 FYEKMQ (reference sequence). The CDR3, as DNA: TGTGCCAGCAGCTTCTTCCCCGGGACAGCCACAGATACGCAGTATTTT. As protein: CASSFFPGTATDTQYF.

This CDR3 is CASSITSGRGTGELFF. The CDR3 DNA is TGCGCCAGCAGCATCACTAGCGGGAGAGGAACCGGGGAGCTGTTTTTT. The rearrangement links TRBV5-1 to TRBJ2-2; TRBD2 aligns across 11 bases. Germline V gene lookup returns CDR1 SGHRS and CDR2 YFSETQ. The CDR3 extends over 16 amino acids. The V segment lost 4 bases and the J segment 5 bases; nucleotides outside the gene matches: 7.

This chain links TRBV7-2 with TRBJ2-7; 9 bases are a match to TRBD2. CDR1 and CDR2 from the germline V gene are SGHTA and FQGNSA. The CDR3 has 15 amino acids. V lost 5 bases and J lost 4; bases outside the gene matches: 9. CDR3 protein: CASSLIAGASYEQYF. The CDR3 bases are TGTGCCAGCAGCCTTATAGCGGGAGCTTCGTACGAGCAGTACTTC.

The chain couples TRBV18 to TRBJ2-7; 7 bases fit TRBD1. The CDR3 has 14 amino acids. Germline CDR1 and CDR2: KGHSH and LQKENI. V dropped 1 base and J dropped 2; count of bases not matched to a gene: 2. Here the CDR3 reads CASSPLGTAYEQYF. Here the CDR3 DNA reads TGTGCCAGCTCACCACTTGGGACAGCCTACGAGCAGTACTTC. Using reference TRBV18 and TRBJ2-7 for the parts outside the CDR3, the full variable domain is NAGVMQNPRHLVRRRGQEARLRCSPMKGHSHVYWYRQLPEEGLKFMVYLQKENIIDESGMPKERFSAEFPKEGPSILRIQQVVRGDSAAYFCASSPLGTAYEQYFGPGTRLTVT.

This chain uses TRBV30 with TRBJ2-7; TRBD1 might be the D (7 bases). Per germline, CDR1 GTSNPN and CDR2 SVGIG (reference sequence). Trimming cost V 5 bases and J 5 bases, with 13 bases left between them. The CDR3 contains 12 residues. CDR3 DNA sequence: TGTGCCTGGGACAGGGACTTCCACGAGCAGTACTTC. Translating gives CAWDRDFHEQYF. The full variable domain, in which reference TRBV30 and TRBJ2-7 provide the parts outside the CDR3, is SQTIHQWPATLVQPVGSPLSLECTVEGTSNPNLYWYRQAAGRGLQLLFYSVGIGQISSEVPQNLSASRPQDRQFILSSKKLLLSDSGFYLCAWDRDFHEQYFGPGTRLTVT.

The V call is TRBV27, the J call TRBJ2-3; perhaps TRBD1 as D (6 bases). V was pared by 4 bases and J by 3 bases, with 17 bases between. Germline CDR1 reads MNHEY; CDR2 reads SMNVEV (reference sequence). The CDR3 consists of 16 residues. The CDR3 protein is CASSSLPQGITDTQYF. DNA of the CDR3: TGTGCCAGCAGTTCCCTCCCACAGGGTATAACAGATACGCAGTATTTT.

The chain uses TRBV29-1 and TRBJ2-7, with TRBD1 identical over 10 bases. Germline V gene sequence: CDR1 SQVTM, CDR2 ANQGSEA. V shed 6 bases and J 1 base; nucleotides not matched to a gene: 6. The CDR3 extends over 14 amino acids. Here the CDR3 reads CSVAPGQGSYEQYF. In DNA form, the CDR3 reads TGCAGCGTCGCCCCGGGACAGGGGTCCTACGAGCAGTACTTC.

The rearrangement links TRBV14 to TRBJ2-3; TRBD2 aligns across 10 bases. Germline loops: CDR1 SGHDN, CDR2 FVKESK. After removal of 1 base from V and 6 bases from J, the junction contained 7 bases not matched to a gene. CDR3 length: 16 residues. CDR3 loop: CASSQGSSGSWDTQYF. The CDR3 DNA is TGTGCCAGCAGCCAAGGTTCTAGCGGGAGTTGGGATACGCAGTATTTT.

Details on this clone: Other DNA sequences in the same sample also yield this CDR3. V gene TRBV7-9 combines with J gene TRBJ1-2, with no clear D. V was clipped by 2 bases and J by 0 bases, with 7 bases between them. Germline V gene sequence: CDR1 SEHNR, CDR2 FQNEAQ (reference sequence). The CDR3 totals 14 residues. The CDR3 region is CASSLSGANYGYTF. The DNA for the CDR3 is TGTGCCAGCAGCTTATCCGGTGCTAACTATGGCTACACCTTC.

The V and J genes are TRBV7-2 and TRBJ1-1; 7 nucleotides align to TRBD1. V lost 4 bases to trimming and J lost 6 bases; unmatched junction nucleotides: 8. Germline V gene sequence: CDR1 SGHTA, CDR2 FQGNSA. This CDR3 is built from 14 residues. CDR3: CASSSTGLGAEAFF. As DNA, the CDR3 is TGTGCCAGCAGCTCGACAGGGTTGGGGGCTGAAGCTTTCTTT.

This CDR3 reads CASSLFSGKDEQYF. For the CDR3, the DNA is TGTGCCAGCAGCTTGTTTAGCGGGAAGGACGAGCAGTACTTC. The rearrangement links TRBV5-8 to TRBJ2-7; 8 bases are shared with TRBD2. With V trimmed by 1 base and J by 5 bases, 5 bases remained unmatched. Germline values: CDR1 SGHTS, CDR2 YDEGEE. The CDR3 runs 14 residues.

The chain uses TRBV21-1 and TRBJ2-1; TRBD2, the table's D call, lacks a check against the DNA. TRBV21-1 is annotated as a pseudogene. The CDR3 totals 16 residues. The DNA of the CDR3 is TGTGCCAGCAGCAAAGTTCGGGACTCGGGCGACAATGAGCAGTTCTTC. Its protein product is CASSKVRDSGDNEQFF.

V gene TRBV7-9 combines with J gene TRBJ2-3; TRBD2 matches 11 bases. CDR1 is SEHNR and CDR2 is FQNEAQ in the germline V gene (reference sequence). The CDR3 runs to 14 residues. Trimming removed 10 bases from V and 1 base from J; junction bases left unmatched: 4. Here the CDR3 DNA reads TGTGCCACCGGACTAGCGGGCCGCACAGATACGCAGTATTTT. Amino acid sequence: CATGLAGRTDTQYF. The whole variable domain, remainder taken from reference TRBV7-9 and TRBJ2-3, is DTGVSQNPRHKITKRGQNVTFRCDPISEHNRLYWYRQTLGQGPEFLTYFQNEAQLEKSRLLSDRFSAERPKGSFSTLEIQRTEQGDSAMYLCATGLAGRTDTQYFGPGTRLTVL.

This clone was counted between two and nine times. The V and J genes are TRBV2 and TRBJ1-5, with TRBD1 identical over 7 bases. The trim removed 6 bases at V and 2 bases at J, leaving 7 bases unmatched. The CDR3 extends over 15 amino acids. Germline V lookup: CDR1 SNHLY, CDR2 FYNNEI. The DNA of the CDR3 is TGTGCCAGCAGCCTAACAGGGGTGGGCAATCAGCCCCAGCATTTT. Protein sequence: CASSLTGVGNQPQHF.

V gene TRBV9 combines with J gene TRBJ2-3, with D perhaps TRBD1 (5 bases). Germline values: CDR1 SGDLS, CDR2 YYNGEE. V was shortened by 2 bases and J by 2 bases, with 9 bases between the two germline ends. The CDR3 is made up of 14 amino acids. CDR3 protein: CASSVGPLTDTQYF. The CDR3 region has the DNA TGTGCCAGCAGCGTGGGGCCCCTCACAGATACGCAGTATTTT.

The chain employs TRBV4-1 and TRBJ2-7; TRBD2 agrees at 8 bases. The ends lost 3 bases at V and 6 bases at J; junction bases unmatched: 7. CDR1 MGHRA and CDR2 YSYEKL come from the germline V gene. There are 14 residues in the CDR3. CDR3 in DNA: TGCGCCAGCAGCCACCCGGCGGGAGGAGGCGAGCAGTACTTC. Encoded protein: CASSHPAGGGEQYF.

The chain uses TRBV7-8 and TRBJ1-3, with TRBD1 as a possible D gene (6 bases). The CDR3 is 13 amino acids. The germline V gene has CDR1 SGHVS and CDR2 FQNEAQ. Between the trimmed V and J ends, which lost 6 bases and 9 bases, there was a span of 15 bases. The CDR3 DNA is TGTGCCAGCAGTCGGACGGGGGGGGCCACCATATATTTT. It encodes CASSRTGGATIYF.

This clone was detected a few times. The rearrangement joins TRBV28 to TRBJ1-5; 8 nucleotides agree with TRBD1. Per germline, CDR1 MDHEN and CDR2 SYDVKM. V dropped 3 bases and J dropped 2; count of bases not matched to a gene: 0. The CDR3 is made up of 14 amino acids. The CDR3 is CASSLTGGNQPQHF. CDR3 coding DNA: TGTGCCAGCAGTTTGACAGGGGGCAATCAGCCCCAGCATTTT.

The chain joins TRBV7-8 to TRBJ1-6, with a weak D call TRBD1 (5 bases). V lost 1 base and J lost 7, with 14 bases in between. This CDR3 has 16 amino acids. Germline loops: CDR1 SGHVS, CDR2 FQNEAQ. The DNA for the CDR3 is TGTGCCAGCAGCTTAGATGACCCAGGGCACAATTCACCCCTCCACTTT. As protein: CASSLDDPGHNSPLHF.

The chain joins TRBV19 to TRBJ2-5; a weak D match, TRBD1 (6 bases). The CDR3 totals 12 residues. Looked up from germline, CDR1 is LNHDA and CDR2 is SQIVND (reference sequence). The V end lost 9 bases, the J end lost 5 bases, and 13 bases lay between the germline ends. The CDR3 nucleotides are TGTGCCAGCGGACAGCGATGGGAGACCCAGTACTTC. Residues: CASGQRWETQYF. The variable domain in full, completed from reference TRBV19 and TRBJ2-5, reads DGGITQSPKYLFRKEGQNVTLSCEQNLNHDAMYWYRQDPGQGLRLIYYSQIVNDFQKGDIAEGYSVSREKKESFPLTVTSAQKNPTAFYLCASGQRWETQYFGPGTRLLVL.

The gene calls are TRBV7-2 and TRBJ1-5; D not certain. Germline V gene data show CDR1 as SGHTA and CDR2 as FQGNSA. The CDR3 covers 14 residues. V dropped 3 bases and J dropped 3 bases, with 9 bases sitting between them. CDR3 sequence: CASSFRDPNQPQHF. The CDR3 DNA follows: TGTGCCAGCAGCTTTCGGGATCCCAATCAGCCCCAGCATTTT. Full variable domain (outside the CDR3, taken from reference TRBV7-2 and TRBJ1-5): GAGVSQSPSNKVTEKGKDVELRCDPISGHTALYWYRQSLGQGLEFLIYFQGNSAPDKSGLPSDRFSAERTGGSVSTLTIQRTQQEDSAVYLCASSFRDPNQPQHFGDGTRLSIL.

This clone showed up just a few times. The V call is TRBV4-2, the J call TRBJ1-2; 10 bases fit TRBD1. The CDR3 loop spans 17 amino acids. J was trimmed by 3 bases and V by 0 bases; bases with no gene match: 7. Germline CDR1 and CDR2: LGHNA and YNFKEQ. CDR3 loop: CASSQDAGTGEYYGYTF. For the CDR3, the DNA is TGTGCCAGCAGCCAAGACGCGGGGACAGGGGAATACTATGGCTACACCTTC.

Many counts were recorded for this clone. This chain uses TRBV6-4 with TRBJ2-1; 11 bases line up with TRBD2. With 8 bases clipped from V and 5 bases from J, the junction kept 8 bases outside the gene matches. The CDR3 spans 15 residues. Germline V lookup: CDR1 MRHNA, CDR2 SNTAGT. In DNA, the CDR3 is TGTGCCAGCTCTGAGACTAGCGGGACTCACAATGAGCAGTTCTTC. It is translated as CASSETSGTHNEQFF.

The CDR3 DNA reads as TGTGCCAGCAGCCCTTTTAGCGGGACTTACGAGCAGTACTTC. Translating it yields CASSPFSGTYEQYF. V and J are TRBV9 and TRBJ2-7; 8 nucleotides line up with TRBD2. The CDR3 has 14 amino acids. V lost 4 bases, J lost 4 bases, and 7 bases stayed unmatched. Germline CDR1 and CDR2: SGDLS and YYNGEE.

The chain couples TRBV28 to TRBJ2-7; a possible D gene is TRBD2 (6 bases). The CDR3 has 15 amino acids. Germline V gene lookup returns CDR1 MDHEN and CDR2 SYDVKM. Trimming removed 8 bases at V and 2 bases at J, with 19 bases between. CDR3 bases: TGTGCCAGCTCGTCGGTAGGCGGGACTCCCTACGAGCAGTACTTC. Protein sequence: CASSSVGGTPYEQYF.